This T cell receptor beta chain was identified during a study of CD8 T cells in Susac syndrome. V dropped 7 bases and J dropped 3 bases, with 9 bases sitting between them. CDR3 length: 11 amino acids. Germline V lookup: CDR1 DFQATT, CDR2 SNEGSKA (reference sequence). An amount of RNA that ranged from roughly 0.5 to 1 ug was reverse transcribed with random hexamers. TCRdb redid the calling of the immunoSEQ multiplex PCR reads with MiXCR, one entry per CDR3 protein. The profile shows approximately 190,000 distinct CDR3 sequences, just under 95% of them singletons. V gene TRBV20-1 combines with J gene TRBJ1-2; D unclear. The sample taken for sequencing was CD8+ T cells from PBMCs. The clonotype was recovered from a human donor with Susac syndrome. The CDR3 loop reads CSGSEDYGYTF. Here the CDR3 DNA reads TGCAGTGGTTCAGAAGACTATGGCTACACCTTC.